Below are 9 T cell receptor beta chains sequenced from a single sample in a study of long-term antiretroviral therapy in people with HIV. Samples were assayed with immunoSEQ v3.0 at survey level. Here immunoSEQ multiplex PCR was the method, and the copy in TCRdb shows in-frame clones only, minus some. The sample has 30,000 to 40,000 clones, around 85% seen once. This specimen consisted of unsorted PBMCs, obtained 1.5 years after starting antiretroviral therapy. The receptors stem from a man aged 18 to 29 with HIV.

The chain combines TRBV5-6 with TRBJ2-6, with a tentative D call TRBD2 (5 bases). CDR3 length: 14 residues. V dropped 3 bases and J dropped 2 bases, with 6 bases sitting between them. Germline CDR1 SGHDT, CDR2 YYEEEE. CDR3 DNA sequence: TGTGCCAGCAGCTGGCGGGCTGGGGCCAACGTCCTGACTTTC. Residues: CASSWRAGANVLTF. The full variable domain, in which reference TRBV5-6 and TRBJ2-6 provide the parts outside the CDR3, is DAGVTQSPTHLIKTRGQQVTLRCSPKSGHDTVSWYQQALGQGPQFIFQYYEEEERQRGNFPDRFSGHQFPNYSSELNVNALLLGDSALYLCASSWRAGANVLTFGAGSRLTVL.

This clone was counted a few times. The chain joins TRBV27 to TRBJ1-5; possibly TRBD1 for D (5 bases). From germline, CDR1 is MNHEY and CDR2 SMNVEV (reference sequence). The CDR3 runs to 12 residues. The germline V and J ends were trimmed by 7 bases and 4 bases, with 8 bases remaining between them. CDR3 DNA sequence: TGTGCCAGCACTTCAGGGAATCAGCCCCAGCATTTT. Its protein is CASTSGNQPQHF.

V usage is TRBV19 and J usage is TRBJ2-7, with TRBD2 as a possible D gene (6 bases). V was clipped by 4 bases and J by 9 bases, with 10 bases between them. In germline, CDR1 is LNHDA, CDR2 SQIVND (reference sequence). There are 11 residues in the CDR3. CDR3 sequence: CASSTGLTQYF. The CDR3, as DNA: TGTGCCAGTAGTACCGGACTAACGCAGTACTTC.

This clone was seen a handful of times. The chain joins TRBV5-5 to TRBJ1-2; TRBD1 might be the D (5 bases). The germline gives CDR1 SGHKS, CDR2 YYEKEE (reference sequence). The length of the CDR3 is 15 residues. V was cut by 1 base and J by 0 bases, with 10 bases left in between. CDR3 region: CASSLQPTANYGYTF. The CDR3 nucleotides are TGTGCCAGCAGCTTGCAACCGACAGCTAACTATGGCTACACCTTC.

This chain uses TRBV27 with TRBJ2-1, with 9 bases identical to TRBD2. With V trimmed by 3 bases and J by 5 bases, 8 bases remained unmatched. The CDR3 length is 16 residues. Per the germline V gene, CDR1 is MNHEY and CDR2 is SMNVEV (reference sequence). The CDR3 sequence: CASSFVGLAQDNEQFF. CDR3 DNA: TGTGCCAGCAGTTTTGTAGGACTAGCGCAAGACAATGAGCAGTTCTTC.

This clone occurred once. The J gene is TRBJ1-5, the V gene TRBV28; D not certain. The germline V and J ends were trimmed by 10 bases and 2 bases, with 12 bases remaining between them. Germline V gene data show CDR1 as MDHEN and CDR2 as SYDVKM. This CDR3 has 13 residues. Here the CDR3 reads CATAEWGNQPQHF. The CDR3 DNA is TGTGCCACAGCTGAATGGGGCAATCAGCCCCAGCATTTT.

J is TRBJ1-1 and V is TRBV5-1; D gene ambiguous. The V gene lost 7 bases and the J gene lost 7 bases, with 14 bases spanning the gap. Germline loops: CDR1 SGHRS, CDR2 YFSETQ. The CDR3 covers 12 residues. The chain's CDR3 is CASRARTDEAFF. CDR3 nucleotide sequence: TGCGCCAGCCGAGCTCGGACGGATGAAGCTTTCTTT.

The chain recombines TRBV10-1 with TRBJ2-5; D is possibly TRBD1 (6 bases). CDR1 is WNHNN, CDR2 SYGVQD, per germline (reference sequence). The CDR3 runs to 18 residues. V dropped 2 bases and J dropped 5 bases, with 24 bases sitting between them. The CDR3 DNA is TGCGCCAGCAGTGAGGGACGGATAGGGACAATCCACCGCGAGACCCAGTACTTC. It translates to CASSEGRIGTIHRETQYF.

This rearrangement joins TRBV6-5 to TRBJ1-5, with D perhaps matching TRBD1 (5 bases). CDR1 is MNHEY and CDR2 is SVGAGI in the germline V gene. The CDR3 length is 14 residues. The V end was cut by 6 bases, the J end by 9 bases, with 18 bases between. CDR3 protein: CASRPIQGGAPQHF. CDR3 nucleotide sequence: TGTGCCAGCAGACCTATCCAGGGAGGGGCGCCCCAGCATTTT.